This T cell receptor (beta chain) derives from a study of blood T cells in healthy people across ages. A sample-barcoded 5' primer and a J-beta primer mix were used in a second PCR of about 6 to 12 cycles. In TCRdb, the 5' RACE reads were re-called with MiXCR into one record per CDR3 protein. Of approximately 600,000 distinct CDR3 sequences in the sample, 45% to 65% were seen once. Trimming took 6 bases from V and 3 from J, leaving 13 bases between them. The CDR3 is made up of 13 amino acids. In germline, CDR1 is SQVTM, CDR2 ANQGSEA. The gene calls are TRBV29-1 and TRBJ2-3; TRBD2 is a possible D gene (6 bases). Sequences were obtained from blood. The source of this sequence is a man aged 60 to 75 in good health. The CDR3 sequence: CSVEDAGTDTQYF. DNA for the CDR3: TGCAGCGTCGAGGATGCGGGGACAGATACGCAGTATTTT.